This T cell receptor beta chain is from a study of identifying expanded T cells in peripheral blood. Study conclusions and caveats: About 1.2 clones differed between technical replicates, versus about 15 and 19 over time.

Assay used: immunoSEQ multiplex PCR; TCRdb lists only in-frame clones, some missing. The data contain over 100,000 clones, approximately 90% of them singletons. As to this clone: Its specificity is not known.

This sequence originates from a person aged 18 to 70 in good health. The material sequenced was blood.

CDR3 nucleotides: TGTGCCAGCAGTTTGACAGGAGTCCAAGAGACCCAGTACTTC. This encodes CASSLTGVQETQYF. This rearrangement joins TRBV6-6 to TRBJ2-5; TRBD1 is a possible D gene (6 bases). The germline CDR1 and CDR2 sequences are MNHNY and SVGAGI (reference sequence). CDR3 length: 14 amino acids. V lost 4 bases and J 1 base, leaving 10 bases between the germline ends.